This T cell receptor beta chain comes out of a study of cytomegalovirus exposure and HLA in healthy donors. A multiplex PCR was run with 60 Vbeta primers and 13 Jbeta primers. Some clones are missing from TCRdb's copy, which holds only in-frame ones; the method was immunoSEQ multiplex PCR. The repertoire holds some 190,000 clones, with 65% to 80% as singletons. The ends lost 9 bases at V and 5 bases at J; junction bases unmatched: 12. The CDR3 has 14 amino acids. Germline CDR1 reads SGHVS; CDR2 reads FQNEAQ. The clonotype comes from a man aged 30 to 45 in good health and CMV-seropositive. Sequencing used PBMCs. The chain carries TRBV7-8 and TRBJ2-5; TRBD1 matches at 7 bases. CDR3 coding DNA: TGTGCCAGTAGGAGAGGGGGCTCTTCTGAGACCCAGTACTTC. As protein: CASRRGGSSETQYF.